The clone carrying this TCR beta chain was seen only a few times. Its antigen is not identified. With a J-beta primer mix and a sample-barcoded 5' primer, a second PCR ran 7 to 11 cycles. TCRdb called the 5' RACE reads again in MiXCR, with one record for every CDR3 protein. The data hold roughly 900,000 distinct CDR3 sequences, with roughly 50% observed a single time. The data were taken from a study of blood T cells in healthy people across ages. Points from the study as a whole: As naive T cell percentage varied, TCR beta diversity correlated strongly with it.

The receptor's source is a man aged 30-40 years in good health. What was sequenced was blood.

The CDR3 nucleotides read TGTGCCAGCAGCCCTGATCGTAACGAGCAGTACTTC. As protein: CASSPDRNEQYF. This chain joins TRBV7-8 and TRBJ2-7, with no clear D. V lost 5 bases to trimming and J lost 5 bases, with 10 bases between them. The CDR3 covers 12 residues. Germline loops: CDR1 SGHVS, CDR2 FQNEAQ.